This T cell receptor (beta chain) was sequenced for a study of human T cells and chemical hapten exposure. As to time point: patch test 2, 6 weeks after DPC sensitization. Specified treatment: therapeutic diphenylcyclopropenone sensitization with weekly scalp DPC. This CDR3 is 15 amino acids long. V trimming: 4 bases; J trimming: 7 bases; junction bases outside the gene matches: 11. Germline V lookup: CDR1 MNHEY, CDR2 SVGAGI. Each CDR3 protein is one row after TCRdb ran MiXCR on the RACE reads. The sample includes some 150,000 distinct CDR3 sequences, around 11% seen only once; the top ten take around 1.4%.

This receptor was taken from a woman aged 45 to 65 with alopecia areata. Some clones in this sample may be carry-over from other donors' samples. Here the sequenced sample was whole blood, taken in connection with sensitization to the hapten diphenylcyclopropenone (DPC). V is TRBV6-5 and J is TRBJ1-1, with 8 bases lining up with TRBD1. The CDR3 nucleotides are TGTGCCAGCAGTTCTCAGTGGCAGGGGGCTGGTGAAGCTTTCTTT. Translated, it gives CASSSQWQGAGEAFF.